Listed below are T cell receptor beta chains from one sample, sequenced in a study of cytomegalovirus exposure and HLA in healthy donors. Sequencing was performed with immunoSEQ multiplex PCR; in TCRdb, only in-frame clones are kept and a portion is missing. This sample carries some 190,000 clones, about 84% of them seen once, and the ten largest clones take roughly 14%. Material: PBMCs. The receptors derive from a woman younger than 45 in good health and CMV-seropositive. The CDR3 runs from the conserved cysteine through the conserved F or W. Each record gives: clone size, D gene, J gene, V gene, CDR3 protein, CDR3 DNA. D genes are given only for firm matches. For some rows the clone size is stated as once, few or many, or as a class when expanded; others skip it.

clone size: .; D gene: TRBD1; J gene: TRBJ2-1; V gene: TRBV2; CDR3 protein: CASSGTGLMSLNEQFF; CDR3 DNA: TGTGCCAGCAGTGGGACAGGGCTAATGTCCCTCAATGAGCAGTTCTTC
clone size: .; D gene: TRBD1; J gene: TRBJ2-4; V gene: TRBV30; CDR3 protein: CAWSTLRRQGAAIGNIQYF; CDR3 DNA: TGTGCCTGGAGTACCCTTCGTCGACAGGGGGCAGCCATCGGAAACATTCAGTACTTC
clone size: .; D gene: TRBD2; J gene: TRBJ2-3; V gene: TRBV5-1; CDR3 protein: CASSLRLATDTQYF; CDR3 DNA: TGCGCCAGCAGCCTGAGACTAGCGACAGATACGCAGTATTTT
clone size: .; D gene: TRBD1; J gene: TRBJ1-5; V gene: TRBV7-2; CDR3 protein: CASSSPDRGDQPQHF; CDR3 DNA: TGTGCCAGCAGCTCCCCCGACAGGGGAGATCAGCCCCAGCATTTT
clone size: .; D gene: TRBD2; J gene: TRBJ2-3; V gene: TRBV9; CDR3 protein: CASSVAGDRTDTQYF; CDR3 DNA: TGTGCCAGCAGCGTGGCGGGGGACCGCACAGATACGCAGTATTTT
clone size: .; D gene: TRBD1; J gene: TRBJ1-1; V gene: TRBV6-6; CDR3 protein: CASSYGQGLNTEAFF; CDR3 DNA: TGTGCCAGCAGTTACGGACAGGGCCTAAACACTGAAGCTTTCTTT
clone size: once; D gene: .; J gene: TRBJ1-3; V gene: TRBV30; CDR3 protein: CAWSVLGPFDSGNTIYF; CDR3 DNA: TGTGCCTGGAGTGTATTGGGGCCTTTCGACTCTGGAAACACCATATATTTT
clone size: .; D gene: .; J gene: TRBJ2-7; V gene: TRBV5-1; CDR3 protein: CASSQAGRGGAQYF; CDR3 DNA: TGCGCCAGCAGCCAGGCAGGCAGGGGAGGGGCGCAGTACTTC
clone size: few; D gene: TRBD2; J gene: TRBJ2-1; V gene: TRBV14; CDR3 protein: CASSRLTSGGNNEQFF; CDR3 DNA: TGTGCCAGCAGCCGACTGACTAGCGGGGGCAACAATGAGCAGTTCTTC
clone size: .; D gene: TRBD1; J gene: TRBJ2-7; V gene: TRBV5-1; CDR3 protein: CASSSQGDSYEQYF; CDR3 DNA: TGCGCCAGCAGCTCACAGGGGGACTCCTACGAGCAGTACTTC
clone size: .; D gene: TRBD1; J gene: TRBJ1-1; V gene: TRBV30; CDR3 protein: CALRTGHTEAFF; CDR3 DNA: TGTGCCTTACGGACAGGGCACACTGAAGCTTTCTTT
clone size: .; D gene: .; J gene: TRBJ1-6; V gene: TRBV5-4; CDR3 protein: CASSLGSGDASPLHF; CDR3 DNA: TGTGCCAGCAGCTTGGGTTCCGGGGATGCTTCACCCCTCCACTTT
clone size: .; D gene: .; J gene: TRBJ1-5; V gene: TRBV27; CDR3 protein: CASSPWGRDSNQPQHF; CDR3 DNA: TGTGCCAGCAGCCCCTGGGGGCGAGATAGCAATCAGCCCCAGCATTTT
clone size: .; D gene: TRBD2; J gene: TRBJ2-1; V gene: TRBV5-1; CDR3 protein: CASNVGGPGNEQFF; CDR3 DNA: TGCGCCAGCAATGTGGGAGGGCCAGGTAATGAGCAGTTCTTC
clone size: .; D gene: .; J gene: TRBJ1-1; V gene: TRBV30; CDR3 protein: CAWSVLNTEAFF; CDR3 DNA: TGTGCCTGGAGTGTACTAAACACTGAAGCTTTCTTT
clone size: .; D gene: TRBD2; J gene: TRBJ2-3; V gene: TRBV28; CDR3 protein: CASSFSGRTDTQYF; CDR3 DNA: TGTGCCAGCAGTTTTAGCGGGAGGACAGATACGCAGTATTTT
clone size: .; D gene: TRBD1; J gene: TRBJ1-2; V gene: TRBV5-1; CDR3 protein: CASSLEQGQSYGYTF; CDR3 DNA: TGCGCCAGCAGCTTGGAACAGGGACAGTCCTATGGCTACACCTTC
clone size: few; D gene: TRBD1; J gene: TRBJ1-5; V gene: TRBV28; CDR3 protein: CASNILGTGYSQPQHF; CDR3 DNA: TGTGCCAGCAATATACTTGGGACAGGGTATAGTCAGCCCCAGCATTTT
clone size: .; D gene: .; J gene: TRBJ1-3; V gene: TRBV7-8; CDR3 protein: CASSSTFGGTGNTIYF; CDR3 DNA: TGTGCCAGCAGCTCAACGTTTGGAGGGACTGGAAACACCATATATTTT
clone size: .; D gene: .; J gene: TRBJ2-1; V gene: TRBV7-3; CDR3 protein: CASRESEDGGEQFF; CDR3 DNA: TGTGCCAGCAGGGAGTCGGAAGACGGGGGTGAGCAGTTCTTC
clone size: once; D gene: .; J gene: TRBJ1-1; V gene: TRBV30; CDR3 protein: CAWSLGETEAFF; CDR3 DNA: TGTGCCTGGAGTTTAGGGGAAACTGAAGCTTTCTTT
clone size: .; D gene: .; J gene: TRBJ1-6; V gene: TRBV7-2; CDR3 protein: CASSLELGGDSPLHF; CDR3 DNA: TGTGCCAGCAGCCTAGAGCTGGGGGGGGATTCACCCCTCCACTTT
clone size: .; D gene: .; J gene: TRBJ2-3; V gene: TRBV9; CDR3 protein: CASSVAVLDTQYF; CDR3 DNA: TGTGCCAGCAGCGTAGCCGTCTTAGATACGCAGTATTTT
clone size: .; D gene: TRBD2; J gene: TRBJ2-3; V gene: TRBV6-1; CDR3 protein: CASSYNGGSTDTQYF; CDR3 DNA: TGTGCCAGCAGCTACAACGGGGGGAGCACAGATACGCAGTATTTT
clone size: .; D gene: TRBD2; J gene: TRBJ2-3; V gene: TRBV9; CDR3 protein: CASSALLAGGGDTQYF; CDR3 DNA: TGTGCCAGCAGCGCCTTACTAGCGGGAGGGGGAGATACGCAGTATTTT
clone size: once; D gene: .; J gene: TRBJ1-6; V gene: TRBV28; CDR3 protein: CASSFSGKSSYNSPLHF; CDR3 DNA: TGTGCCAGCAGTTTCTCAGGCAAGAGCTCCTATAATTCACCCCTCCACTTT
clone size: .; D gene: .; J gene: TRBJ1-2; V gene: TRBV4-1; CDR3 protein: CASSHYTGAFSNYGYTF; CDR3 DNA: TGCGCCAGCAGCCACTATACTGGGGCATTTTCTAACTATGGCTACACCTTC
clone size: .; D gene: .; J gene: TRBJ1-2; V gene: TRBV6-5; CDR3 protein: CASSYGTNYGYTF; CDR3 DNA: TGTGCCAGCAGTTACGGCACGAACTATGGCTACACCTTC
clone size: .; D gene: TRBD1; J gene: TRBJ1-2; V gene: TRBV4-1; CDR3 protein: CASSQQQGFGYTF; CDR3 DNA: TGCGCTAGCAGCCAACAACAGGGGTTTGGCTACACCTTC
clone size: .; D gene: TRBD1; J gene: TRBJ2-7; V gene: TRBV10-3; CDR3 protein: CAIRTERTGAYEQYF; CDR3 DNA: TGTGCCATCCGAACAGAAAGGACAGGGGCCTACGAGCAGTACTTC
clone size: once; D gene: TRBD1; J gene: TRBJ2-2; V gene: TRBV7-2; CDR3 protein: CASSFTGGFDTGELFF; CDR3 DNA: TGTGCCAGCAGCTTCACAGGGGGCTTCGACACCGGGGAGCTGTTTTTT
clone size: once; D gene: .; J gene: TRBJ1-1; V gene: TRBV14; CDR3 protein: CASSQDFLGQSLNTEAFF; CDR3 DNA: TGTGCCAGCAGCCAAGATTTTCTAGGACAGAGCTTGAACACTGAAGCTTTCTTT
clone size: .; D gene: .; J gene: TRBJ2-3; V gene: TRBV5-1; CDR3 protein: CASSLEGGYTDTQYF; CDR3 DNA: TGCGCCAGCAGCTTGGAAGGGGGATACACAGATACGCAGTATTTT
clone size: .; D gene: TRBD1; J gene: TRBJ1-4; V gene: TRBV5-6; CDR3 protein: CASSFGTAGWGTNEKLFF; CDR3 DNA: TGTGCCAGCAGCTTCGGGACAGCCGGATGGGGAACTAATGAAAAACTGTTTTTT
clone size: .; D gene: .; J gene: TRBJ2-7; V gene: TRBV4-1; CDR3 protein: CASSQDVRVNEQYF; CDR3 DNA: TGCGCCAGCAGCCAAGATGTTCGGGTCAACGAGCAGTACTTC
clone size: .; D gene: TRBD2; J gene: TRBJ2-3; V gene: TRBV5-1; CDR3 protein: CASSLETSGGKDTQYF; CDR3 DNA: TGCGCCAGCAGCTTGGAGACTAGCGGGGGGAAAGATACGCAGTATTTT
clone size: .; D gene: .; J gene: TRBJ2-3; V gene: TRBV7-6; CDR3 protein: CASSLGAEVDTQYF; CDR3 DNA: TGTGCCAGCAGCTTAGGGGCGGAGGTAGATACGCAGTATTTT
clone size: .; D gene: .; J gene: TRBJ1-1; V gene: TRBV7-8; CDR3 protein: CASSPARTAPFF; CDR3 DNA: TGTGCCAGCAGCCCAGCCCGGACAGCCCCTTTCTTT
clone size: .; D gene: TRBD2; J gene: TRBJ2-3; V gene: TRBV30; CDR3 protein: CAWDYSGGTDTQYF; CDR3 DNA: TGTGCCTGGGATTATAGCGGGGGCACAGATACGCAGTATTTT
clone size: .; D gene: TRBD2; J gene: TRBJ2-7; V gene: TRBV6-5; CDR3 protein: CASSPRGGSSYEQYF; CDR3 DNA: TGTGCCAGCAGTCCACGGGGGGGTAGCTCCTACGAGCAGTACTTC
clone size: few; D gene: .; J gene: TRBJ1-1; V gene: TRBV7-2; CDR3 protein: CASIKEIWNTEAFF; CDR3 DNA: TGTGCCAGCATCAAGGAGATTTGGAACACTGAAGCTTTCTTT
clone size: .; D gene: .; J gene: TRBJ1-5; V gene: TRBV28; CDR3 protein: CASSSPGIYSNQPQHF; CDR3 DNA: TGTGCCAGCAGTTCCCCAGGAATATATAGCAATCAGCCCCAGCATTTT
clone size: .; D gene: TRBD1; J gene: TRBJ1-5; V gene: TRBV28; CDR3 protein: CASSFRGGLQPQHF; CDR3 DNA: TGTGCCAGCAGTTTTAGAGGGGGCTTACAGCCCCAGCATTTT
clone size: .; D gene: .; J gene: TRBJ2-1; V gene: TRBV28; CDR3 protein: CASSFTSSLYNEQFF; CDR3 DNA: TGTGCCAGCAGTTTTACTAGTTCCCTTTACAATGAGCAGTTCTTC
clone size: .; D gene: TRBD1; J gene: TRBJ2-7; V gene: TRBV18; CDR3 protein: CASSNRGHEQYF; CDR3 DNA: TGTGCCAGCTCAAACAGGGGGCACGAGCAGTACTTC
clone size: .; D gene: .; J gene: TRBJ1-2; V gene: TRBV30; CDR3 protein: CAWSTGPYGYTF; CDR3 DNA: TGTGCCTGGAGTACAGGGCCCTATGGCTACACCTTC
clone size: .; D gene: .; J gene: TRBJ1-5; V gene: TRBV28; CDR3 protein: CASRSGGNQPQHF; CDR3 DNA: TGTGCCAGCAGGAGCGGAGGGAATCAGCCCCAGCATTTT
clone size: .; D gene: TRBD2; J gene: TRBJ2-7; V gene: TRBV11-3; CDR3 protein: CASRGGGGRGHEQYF; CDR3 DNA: TGTGCCAGCAGAGGTGGAGGAGGGAGGGGCCACGAGCAGTACTTC
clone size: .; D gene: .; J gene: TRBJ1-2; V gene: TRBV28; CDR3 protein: CASNGGALYGYTF; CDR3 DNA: TGTGCCAGCAACGGGGGGGCCCTCTATGGCTACACCTTC
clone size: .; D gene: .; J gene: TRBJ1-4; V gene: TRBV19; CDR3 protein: CASSYRGGMTNEKLFF; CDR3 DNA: TGTGCCAGTAGCTACCGCGGGGGGATGACTAATGAAAAACTGTTTTTT
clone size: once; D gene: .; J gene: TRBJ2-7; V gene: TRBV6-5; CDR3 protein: CASSASNEQYF; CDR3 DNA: TGTGCCAGCAGTGCCAGTAACGAGCAGTACTTC
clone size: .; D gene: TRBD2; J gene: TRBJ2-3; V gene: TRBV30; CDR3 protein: CAWSGGRAIDTQYF; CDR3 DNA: TGTGCCTGGAGCGGCGGGAGGGCGATAGATACGCAGTATTTT
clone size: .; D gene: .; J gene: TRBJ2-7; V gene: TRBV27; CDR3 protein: CASSLKGVGSYEQYF; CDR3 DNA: TGTGCCAGCAGTTTAAAGGGGGTTGGGTCCTACGAGCAGTACTTC
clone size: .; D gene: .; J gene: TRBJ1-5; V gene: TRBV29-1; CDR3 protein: CSVISGEQPQHF; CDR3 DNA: TGCAGCGTTATATCCGGGGAACAGCCCCAGCATTTT
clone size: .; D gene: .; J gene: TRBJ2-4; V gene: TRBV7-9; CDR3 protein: CASSLPQGSNIQYF; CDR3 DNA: TGTGCCAGCAGCTTACCCCAGGGCTCTAACATTCAGTACTTC